These 14 T cell receptor beta chains originate from one sample sequenced in a study of T cells after yellow fever vaccination. TCRdb called the 5' RACE reads again in MiXCR, with one record for every CDR3 protein. The sample lists 200,000 to 300,000 distinct CDR3 sequences, roughly 13% occurring once. Material: CD4+ T cells sorted from PBMCs, obtained 45 days after the yellow fever booster vaccination. The receptors originated from a man aged 30-40 years who received the YFV17D yellow fever vaccine.

The chain carries TRBV12-3 or TRBV12-4 and TRBJ1-1, with D tentatively TRBD1 (5 bases). This CDR3 comprises 14 residues. Trimming removed 6 bases from V and 4 bases from J, with 15 bases in between. This chain's CDR3 is CASSSTDRGTEAFF. CDR3 nucleotide sequence: TGTGCCAGCAGCTCGACAGACAGAGGCACTGAAGCTTTCTTT.

In its sample, this clonotype was seen a few times. The chain couples TRBV20-1 to TRBJ2-1, with unresolved D. V lost 6 bases and J lost 5, with 8 bases in between. The length of the CDR3 is 11 residues. Per the germline V gene, CDR1 is DFQATT and CDR2 is SNEGSKA (reference sequence). The CDR3, as DNA: TGCAGTGCCCCACCACACAATGAGCAGTTCTTC. It codes for CSAPPHNEQFF.

The gene calls are TRBV7-8 and TRBJ2-1; 10 bases align to TRBD2. Germline CDR1 reads SGHVS; CDR2 reads FQNEAQ. The V gene end was trimmed by 3 bases and the J gene end by 9 bases; junction bases not matched to a gene: 14. The CDR3 totals 17 residues. The CDR3 here is CASSLGNLAGVIGEQFF. The CDR3 DNA follows: TGTGCCAGCAGCTTGGGGAATCTAGCGGGAGTTATAGGTGAGCAGTTCTTC.

J is TRBJ2-7 and V is TRBV7-2; TRBD1 matches 9 bases. V was clipped by 3 bases and J by 3 bases; unmatched bases: 6. CDR1 SGHTA and CDR2 FQGNSA come from the germline V gene. The CDR3 has 15 residues. CDR3 DNA: TGTGCCAGCAGCTTGGGGACAGGGATGGACTACGAGCAGTACTTC. This sequence encodes CASSLGTGMDYEQYF.

The chain combines TRBV12-3 or TRBV12-4 with TRBJ2-1; TRBD2 matches 8 bases. There are 14 residues in the CDR3. The ends lost 2 bases at V and 5 bases at J; junction bases unmatched: 2. CDR3 region: CASSLTGGNNEQFF. In nucleotides, the CDR3 is TGTGCCAGCAGTTTAACGGGAGGGAACAATGAGCAGTTCTTC.

With respect to this clonotype: A much larger clonotype is one base distant, so this may be a read error. The chain employs TRBV5-1 and TRBJ2-1; the match to TRBD2 covers 8 bases. The CDR3 runs 18 residues. The germline gives CDR1 SGHRS, CDR2 YFSETQ. The V gene end was trimmed by 0 bases and the J gene end by 4 bases; junction bases not matched to a gene: 12. CDR3 sequence reads: CASSLEFTSGWEYNEQFF. As DNA, the CDR3 is TGCGCCAGCAGCTTGGAATTCACTAGCGGTTGGGAATACAATGAGCAGTTCTTC.

A few counts support this clonotype. The genes are TRBV5-1 and TRBJ2-7; TRBD1 aligns across 7 bases. Germline-derived CDR1 and CDR2 are SGHRS and YFSETQ. The CDR3 is made up of 14 amino acids. V lost 2 bases, J lost 6 bases, and 8 bases stayed unmatched. This chain's CDR3 is CASSFWTGGVEQYF. The DNA of the CDR3 is TGCGCCAGCAGCTTTTGGACAGGCGGAGTCGAGCAGTACTTC.

J is TRBJ1-6 and V is TRBV7-8, with TRBD1 matching 9 bases. The germline CDR1 and CDR2 sequences are SGHVS and FQNEAQ. This CDR3 comprises 13 residues. Germline trimming cut 2 bases from V and 14 bases from J; bases unmatched to any gene: 4. As DNA, the CDR3 is TGTGCCAGCAGCTTAATGGGACAGGGTACCCTCCACTTT. Residues: CASSLMGQGTLHF. Using reference TRBV7-8 and TRBJ1-6 for the parts outside the CDR3, the full variable domain is GAGVSQSPRYKVAKRGQDVALRCDPISGHVSLFWYQQALGQGPEFLTYFQNEAQLDKSGLPSDRFFAERPEGSVSTLKIQRTQQEDSAVYLCASSLMGQGTLHFGNGTRLTVT.

The chain employs TRBV18 and TRBJ2-7, with 7 bases aligning to TRBD1. The germline CDR1 and CDR2 sequences are KGHSH and LQKENI. V lost 3 bases to trimming and J lost 6 bases; unmatched junction nucleotides: 8. The CDR3 totals 14 residues. The CDR3 nucleotides are TGTGCCAGCTCACCTCAGGGGGTTCTGGGCGAGCAGTACTTC. It specifies CASSPQGVLGEQYF. The entire variable domain, with the rest obtained from reference TRBV18 and TRBJ2-7, is as follows: NAGVMQNPRHLVRRRGQEARLRCSPMKGHSHVYWYRQLPEEGLKFMVYLQKENIIDESGMPKERFSAEFPKEGPSILRIQQVVRGDSAAYFCASSPQGVLGEQYFGPGTRLTVT.

This clonotype was seen more than once but under ten times. This chain links TRBV27 with TRBJ2-5; no reliable D call. CDR3 size: 15 residues. Trimming removed 3 bases from V and 1 base from J, with 12 bases in between. The germline CDR1 and CDR2 sequences are MNHEY and SMNVEV (reference sequence). CDR3 coding DNA: TGTGCCAGCAGTTTTTTAGATGGAACCCAAGAGACCCAGTACTTC. The encoded protein is CASSFLDGTQETQYF.

This clonotype was observed a handful of times. The chain couples TRBV7-2 to TRBJ2-5, with D perhaps matching TRBD1 (6 bases). Germline CDR1 reads SGHTA; CDR2 reads FQGNSA. This CDR3 is built from 16 residues. Trimming shortened V by 5 bases and J by 2 bases, and 18 bases separated the two germline ends. The DNA of the CDR3 is TGTGCCAGCAGCAATCCCAGGGGATCGGCGCAAGAGACCCAGTACTTC. It codes for CASSNPRGSAQETQYF. The full variable domain, rest sourced from reference TRBV7-2 and TRBJ2-5, is GAGVSQSPSNKVTEKGKDVELRCDPISGHTALYWYRQSLGQGLEFLIYFQGNSAPDKSGLPSDRFSAERTGGSVSTLTIQRTQQEDSAVYLCASSNPRGSAQETQYFGPGTRLLVL.

This clonotype was seen a few times. This rearrangement joins TRBV18 to TRBJ2-1, with D unresolved. The CDR3 covers 16 residues. Per germline, CDR1 KGHSH and CDR2 LQKENI. Trimming removed 0 bases from V and 4 bases from J, with 13 bases in between. The CDR3 DNA reads TGTGCCAGCTCACCACCAAACACCATCCTATACAATGAGCAGTTCTTC. Its protein product is CASSPPNTILYNEQFF.

The CDR3 loop reads CASSWTVSHIQYF. In nucleotides, the CDR3 is TGTGCCAGCAGTTGGACAGTCAGCCACATTCAGTACTTC. The chain carries TRBV12-3 or TRBV12-4 and TRBJ2-4; a possible D gene is TRBD1 (6 bases). Trimming removed 4 bases at V and 8 bases at J, with 12 bases between. There are 13 residues in the CDR3.

In its sample, this clonotype was seen many times. The chain combines TRBV7-6 with TRBJ2-5; no clear D. The V end was cut by 8 bases, the J end by 5 bases, with 15 bases between. This CDR3 is 13 amino acids long. Germline V gives CDR1 SGHVS, CDR2 FNYEAQ. The CDR3 DNA reads TGTGCCAGCGCCTCTCCCGGTGGGGAGACCCAGTACTTC. It codes for CASASPGGETQYF.